This is a list of T cell receptor beta chains from one sample in a study of T cell changes during pregnancy in multiple sclerosis. The method was immunoSEQ multiplex PCR; TCRdb's version includes in-frame clones alone and lacks a portion of them. The repertoire has about 75,000 clones, 80% to 90% of them found once; the top ten carry 0.7% to 0.9%. Sequenced here: peripheral blood, sampled in the first trimester of pregnancy. The receptor source for this set is a female donor in good health, enrolled as a control in a pregnancy study. Each CDR3 is given with its conserved first and last residue. A D gene is named only where the DNA matches it firmly. Clone size, where shown, is once, few, many, or a class for clones that have expanded.

j_gene | v_gene | abundance | d_gene | CDR3nt | CDR3aa
TRBJ1-4 | TRBV4-3 | medium-sized | TRBD1 | TGCGCCAGCAGCAGACGAGGACAGGTCGGAGAAAAACTGTTTTTT | CASSRRGQVGEKLFF
TRBJ1-2 | TRBV28 | - | - | TGTGCCAGCAGGTTGTCAGGGGAAGGCTACACCTTC | CASRLSGEGYTF
TRBJ2-1 | TRBV7-6 | - | - | TGTGCCAGCAGCCCACGTCCAGAAGATGAGCAGTTCTTC | CASSPRPEDEQFF
TRBJ2-7 | TRBV30 | - | - | TGTGCCTGGACAGTGACAACCTACGAGCAGTACTTC | CAWTVTTYEQYF
TRBJ1-2 | TRBV7-9 | - | - | TGTGCCAGCAGCTTTGGGACTCAAGCTAACTATGGCTACACCTTC | CASSFGTQANYGYTF
TRBJ2-1 | TRBV18 | - | - | TGTGCCAGCTCACCACCGTCCGCGGGGGCGAAGAGCTCCTACAATGAGCAGTTCTTC | CASSPPSAGAKSSYNEQFF
TRBJ1-4 | TRBV15 | - | TRBD1 | TGTGCCACCAGCAGAAGAGACAGGGGAGGTGAAAAACTGTTTTTT | CATSRRDRGGEKLFF
TRBJ2-7 | TRBV6-5 | - | TRBD1 | TGTGCCAGCCGACAGGGGCTCTACGAGCAGTACTTC | CASRQGLYEQYF
TRBJ2-1 | TRBV6-5 | - | - | TGTGCCAGCAGTTACTCGGAGCCCTCCGATGAGCAGTTCTTC | CASSYSEPSDEQFF
TRBJ2-7 | TRBV5-1 | - | TRBD2 | TGCGCCAGCAGCTGGGGACTAGCGGGGGACTACGAGCAGTACTTC | CASSWGLAGDYEQYF
TRBJ1-5 | TRBV19 | - | - | TGTGCCAGTAGTCCCCTAGGCACTCTCTATCAGCCCCAGCATTTT | CASSPLGTLYQPQHF
TRBJ2-1 | TRBV9 | - | TRBD2 | TGTGCCAGCAGCGTAGACCTAGCGGGGTACAATGAGCAGTTCTTC | CASSVDLAGYNEQFF
TRBJ2-7 | TRBV29-1 | - | TRBD1 | TGCAGCGTTGTTGGCGGGACAGGGGATCAGGCCTACGAGCAGTACTTC | CSVVGGTGDQAYEQYF
TRBJ1-1 | TRBV10-1 | - | TRBD1 | TGCGCCAGCAGTGAGTCGACTCCAAGGGGGCCCACTGAAGCTTTCTTT | CASSESTPRGPTEAFF
TRBJ1-5 | TRBV18 | - | - | TGTGCCAGCTCACCGGAGGGGTTGGGGCAGCCCCAGCATTTT | CASSPEGLGQPQHF
TRBJ2-7 | TRBV6-6 | - | - | TGTGCCAGCAGTTACGGGGGGACCGAGCAGTACTTC | CASSYGGTEQYF
TRBJ1-5 | TRBV27 | - | - | TGTGCCAGCAGTTACAGGGTCGGCCAGCCCCAGCATTTT | CASSYRVGQPQHF
TRBJ1-1 | TRBV6-5 | few | - | TGTGCCAGCAGTTCGCTGGGGAGCACTGAAGCTTTCTTT | CASSSLGSTEAFF
TRBJ1-1 | TRBV19 | - | TRBD1 | TGTGCCAGTAGTATCACAGGGGTGAACACTGAAGCTTTCTTT | CASSITGVNTEAFF
TRBJ1-1 | TRBV28 | - | - | TGTGCCAGCAGTTTAATTACAGAGAACACTGAAGCTTTCTTT | CASSLITENTEAFF
TRBJ1-4 | TRBV4-1 | - | TRBD1 | TGCGCCAGCAGCCAAGGGGGACAGGGGGGAATGAGGGGACTGTTTTTT | CASSQGGQGGMRGLFF
TRBJ1-1 | TRBV2 | once | - | TGTGCCAGCACCGAGAGACAGGCTCCGAACACTGAAGCTTTCTTT | CASTERQAPNTEAFF
TRBJ2-1 | TRBV7-9 | - | TRBD2 | TGTGCCAGCAGCTTAGGAACTGGCGGGGGGGAAATCTCCTACAATGAGCAGTTCTTC | CASSLGTGGGEISYNEQFF
TRBJ1-1 | TRBV5-1 | - | TRBD1 | TGCGCCAGCAGCTTGGAGTCCAGGGGGACTGAAGCTTTCTTT | CASSLESRGTEAFF
TRBJ1-6 | TRBV9 | few | - | TGTGCCAGCAGCGTGGACAGCGATAATTCACCCCTCCACTTT | CASSVDSDNSPLHF
TRBJ2-1 | TRBV9 | - | TRBD1 | TGTGCCAGCAGCCCACAGGGGGCCTCCTACAATGAGCAGTTCTTC | CASSPQGASYNEQFF
TRBJ1-6 | TRBV7-2 | - | - | TGTGCCAGCAGCTTAAGGTCAGGGAGGGATTCACCCCTCCACTTT | CASSLRSGRDSPLHF
TRBJ1-6 | TRBV6-5 | few | TRBD1 | TGTGCCAGCAGTTTCTACAGGGGCAATTCACCCCTCCACTTT | CASSFYRGNSPLHF
TRBJ1-2 | TRBV9 | - | TRBD1 | TGTGCCAGCAGCGTAGCGGTGGCAGGGGGTTACTATGGCTACACCTTC | CASSVAVAGGYYGYTF
TRBJ2-1 | TRBV30 | - | TRBD2 | TGTGCCTTTAGCGGGAGTTCCTACAATGAGCAGTTCTTC | CAFSGSSYNEQFF
TRBJ1-1 | TRBV5-1 | - | - | TGCGCCAGCAGCCTGGACGGAGATGAAGCTTTCTTT | CASSLDGDEAFF
TRBJ2-1 | TRBV10-3 | once | - | TGTGCCATCAGTGACGGGACAAGAGATAACAATGAGCAGTTCTTC | CAISDGTRDNNEQFF
TRBJ2-3 | TRBV7-2 | - | TRBD1 | TGTGCCAGCAGTCGACAGGGTGGTAGTACAGATACGCAGTATTTT | CASSRQGGSTDTQYF
TRBJ2-5 | TRBV7-7 | - | TRBD1 | TGTGCTAGCAGCTTAGGGCCAGGGGGCGAAGAGACCCAGTACTTC | CASSLGPGGEETQYF
TRBJ2-2 | TRBV6-6 | - | TRBD2 | TGTGCCGGCCGTGTAGCGGGAGACCTCACCGGGGAGCTGTTTTTT | CAGRVAGDLTGELFF
TRBJ2-7 | TRBV19 | once | - | TGTGCCAGTAGTATGGGGGGGGCAGGCGAGCAGTACTTC | CASSMGGAGEQYF
TRBJ2-2 | TRBV9 | - | - | TGTGCCAGCAGCGTAGCTGGGGGGGCCAAAAACACCGGGGAGCTGTTTTTT | CASSVAGGAKNTGELFF
TRBJ1-1 | TRBV9 | few | - | TGTGCCAGCAGCGTAGTAGCAGAGAACACTGAAGCTTTCTTT | CASSVVAENTEAFF
TRBJ2-3 | TRBV11-2 | - | TRBD1 | TGTGCCAGCAGCTCGTCCGGGACAGGGGGTCATACGCAGTATTTT | CASSSSGTGGHTQYF
TRBJ1-1 | TRBV28 | - | - | TGTGCCAGCAGAACCCAGGCTTTAGCTGAAGCTTTCTTT | CASRTQALAEAFF
TRBJ2-3 | TRBV6-1 | - | - | TGTGCCAGCAGCGGTGACAGACTCCGCACAGATACGCAGTATTTT | CASSGDRLRTDTQYF
TRBJ2-5 | TRBV4-2 | - | TRBD2 | TGTGCCAGCAGCCAAGATTGGCCTAGCGGGGGGGGAGAGACCCAGTACTTC | CASSQDWPSGGGETQYF
TRBJ2-1 | TRBV2 | - | TRBD2 | TGTGCCAGCAGAGTCTCAGTAGCGGGAGGGGCCTACAATGAGCAGTTCTTC | CASRVSVAGGAYNEQFF
TRBJ1-4 | TRBV30 | once | - | TGTGCCTGGATTGGGCCAGGGGCCACTAATGAAAAACTGTTTTTT | CAWIGPGATNEKLFF
TRBJ1-2 | TRBV27 | - | TRBD1 | TGTGCCAGCAGTTTATACGGACCGGGACAGGGGGCGCTTAGCTATGGCTACACCTTC | CASSLYGPGQGALSYGYTF
TRBJ1-2 | TRBV10-3 | - | - | TGTGCCATGTCAGAGGGGGGGGGCAGAGATGGCTACACCTTC | CAMSEGGGRDGYTF
TRBJ2-7 | TRBV19 | - | - | TGTGCCAGTAGTATAGTGGGTGGTAGCGGAAGCTCCTACGAGCAGTACTTC | CASSIVGGSGSSYEQYF
TRBJ1-2 | TRBV27 | - | - | TGTGCCAGCAGTTTCGGTAATTCTAACTATGGCTACACCTTC | CASSFGNSNYGYTF
TRBJ1-1 | TRBV28 | - | TRBD1 | TGTGCCAGCAGTGCCAGGACAGGACGTAGTTCGAACACTGAAGCTTTCTTT | CASSARTGRSSNTEAFF
TRBJ1-2 | TRBV4-3 | once | - | TGCGCCAGCAGCCAGAAGTCGGGCTATGGCTACACCTTC | CASSQKSGYGYTF
TRBJ1-2 | TRBV2 | - | - | TGTGCCAGCAGTGGAGACAGCTACTATGGCTACACCTTC | CASSGDSYYGYTF
TRBJ2-1 | TRBV19 | many | TRBD1 | TGTGCCAGTAGTATAGGGGGACAGCCGTACAATGAGCAGTTCTTC | CASSIGGQPYNEQFF
TRBJ1-2 | TRBV7-7 | - | - | TGTGCTAGCAGCCCTATATCGGAGGGAGCTAACTATGGCTACACCTTC | CASSPISEGANYGYTF
TRBJ2-1 | TRBV18 | - | TRBD2 | TGTGCCAGCTCACCCGGCGGGAGGGCCTCCTACAATGAGCAGTTCTTC | CASSPGGRASYNEQFF
TRBJ1-2 | TRBV2 | - | TRBD1 | TGTGCCAGCAGTGAAGCGGATAGGACAGGGGGCGAGCCAAACTATGGCTACACCTTC | CASSEADRTGGEPNYGYTF